The 28 T cell receptor beta chains below all came from one sample that was sequenced in a study of cytomegalovirus exposure and HLA in healthy donors. 13 Jbeta primers and 60 Vbeta primers were used for the PCR. Method: immunoSEQ multiplex PCR; TCRdb's copy keeps in-frame clones and lacks some. Found here are tens of thousands of clones, approximately 80% of them singletons; the top ten hold about 7%. Sequenced material: PBMCs. These receptors were obtained from a human donor in good health.

The chain uses TRBV2 and TRBJ1-5; a weak D match, TRBD1 (5 bases). Trimming cost V 6 bases and J 0 bases, with 12 bases left between them. Germline V gene lookup returns CDR1 SNHLY and CDR2 FYNNEI. The CDR3 is 15 amino acids. The CDR3 sequence: CASRQTDVSNQPQHF. CDR3 nucleotide sequence: TGTGCCAGCAGGCAGACAGACGTTAGCAATCAGCCCCAGCATTTT. Variable domain in full (rest from reference TRBV2 and TRBJ1-5): EPEVTQTPSHQVTQMGQEVILRCVPISNHLYFYWYRQILGQKVEFLVSFYNNEISEKSEIFDDQFSVERPDGSNFTLKIRSTKLEDSAMYFCASRQTDVSNQPQHFGDGTRLSIL.

The chain has TRBV5-6 and TRBJ1-2; D unresolved. Germline CDR1 SGHDT, CDR2 YYEEEE. CDR3 length: 17 residues. V shed 0 bases and J shed 3 bases, with 18 bases lying between them. The CDR3 DNA reads as TGTGCCAGCAGCTTGGTGCGGGATGGGAGGAGGGACTATGGCTACACCTTC. It yields the protein CASSLVRDGRRDYGYTF.

The rearrangement joins TRBV19 to TRBJ1-1, with D unclear. The CDR3 contains 14 residues. CDR1 is LNHDA, CDR2 SQIVND, per germline (reference sequence). Trimming removed 4 bases at V and 0 bases at J, with 9 bases between. The CDR3 region has the DNA TGTGCCAGTAGTACAACAGCTTTGAACACTGAAGCTTTCTTT. Its protein is CASSTTALNTEAFF.

This chain links TRBV7-9 with TRBJ2-1; 7 bases map to TRBD1. V gave up 3 bases and J gave up 2 bases; unmatched junction bases: 4. The CDR3 contains 15 residues. Looked up from germline, CDR1 is SEHNR and CDR2 is FQNEAQ (reference sequence). DNA of the CDR3: TGTGCCAGCAGCTTTACAGGGGAACCCTACAATGAGCAGTTCTTC. Amino acid sequence: CASSFTGEPYNEQFF.

The chain is built from TRBV7-6 and TRBJ1-1; TRBD1 agrees at 8 bases. Trimming removed 4 bases from V and 2 bases from J; junction bases left unmatched: 12. CDR1 and CDR2 from the germline V gene are SGHVS and FNYEAQ. The CDR3 has 17 residues. This CDR3 reads CASSSDVRQGTNTEAFF. CDR3 bases: TGTGCCAGCAGCTCAGACGTCAGACAGGGGACAAACACTGAAGCTTTCTTT. Drawing the rest from reference TRBV7-6 and TRBJ1-1, the complete variable domain is GAGVSQSPRYKVTKRGQDVALRCDPISGHVSLYWYRQALGQGPEFLTYFNYEAQQDKSGLPNDRFSAERPEGSISTLTIQRTEQRDSAMYRCASSSDVRQGTNTEAFFGQGTRLTVV.

The chain carries TRBV27 and TRBJ2-3, with a possible D match to TRBD1 (6 bases). In germline, CDR1 is MNHEY, CDR2 SMNVEV (reference sequence). This CDR3 has 15 amino acids. V was clipped by 6 bases and J by 5 bases, with 18 bases between them. CDR3 amino acids: CASRHGQSQGDTQYF. CDR3 DNA: TGTGCCAGCAGACACGGACAGAGCCAGGGAGATACGCAGTATTTT.

The V gene is TRBV2, the J gene TRBJ2-5; 15 positions match TRBD2. The ends lost 6 bases at V and 4 bases at J; junction bases unmatched: 6. CDR3 size: 16 residues. Germline lookup yields CDR1 SNHLY and CDR2 FYNNEI. This chain's CDR3 is CASRRTSGGAGETQYF. CDR3 nucleotides: TGTGCCAGCAGGCGGACTAGCGGGGGGGCCGGAGAGACCCAGTACTTC.

The table lists this clone with a few counts. V gene TRBV5-1 combines with J gene TRBJ1-4; D gene unclear. CDR1 is SGHRS and CDR2 is YFSETQ in the germline V gene. This CDR3 comprises 14 residues. V lost 5 bases and J 3 bases, leaving 11 bases between the germline ends. The CDR3: CASRGDYSNEKLFF. The CDR3 DNA follows: TGCGCCAGCAGGGGCGACTACTCTAATGAAAAACTGTTTTTT.

The chain carries TRBV19 and TRBJ1-1; 9 bases map to TRBD1. Looked up from germline, CDR1 is LNHDA and CDR2 is SQIVND (reference sequence). CDR3 length: 15 amino acids. Trimming at V came to 4 bases and at J to 4 bases, leaving 7 bases not matched to a gene. CDR3 residues: CASSKGTGWGTEAFF. CDR3 DNA sequence: TGTGCCAGTAGTAAAGGGACAGGGTGGGGCACTGAAGCTTTCTTT.

The chain has TRBV19 and TRBJ2-4; TRBD2 matches 7 bases. The CDR3 is 16 residues long. J lost 1 base, V lost 4 bases, and 7 bases had no gene match. Germline lookup yields CDR1 LNHDA and CDR2 SQIVND (reference sequence). The CDR3 sequence is CASSTGSRGAKNIQYF. The CDR3 bases are TGTGCCAGTAGTACAGGGTCGCGGGGGGCCAAAAACATTCAGTACTTC.

This clone occurred once. This same CDR3 is encoded by further DNA sequences in the sample. The chain links TRBV5-6 to TRBJ2-3; D gene ambiguous. Per germline, CDR1 SGHDT and CDR2 YYEEEE. The CDR3 runs to 13 residues. The germline V and J ends were trimmed by 0 bases and 0 bases, with 2 bases remaining between them. The CDR3: CASSLASTDTQYF. As DNA, the CDR3 is TGTGCCAGCAGCTTGGCGAGCACAGATACGCAGTATTTT.

The V gene is TRBV7-9, the J gene TRBJ2-7, with D maybe TRBD1 (6 bases). The CDR3 extends over 13 amino acids. The ends were cut back, 5 bases at V and 3 bases at J, with 11 bases in the middle. Germline V CDR1 and CDR2: SEHNR, FQNEAQ (reference sequence). CDR3 region: CASSDGTYYEQYF. The CDR3 DNA reads TGTGCCAGCAGCGACGGGACATACTACGAGCAGTACTTC.

The chain joins TRBV19 to TRBJ2-1; TRBD1 matches 11 bases. The CDR3 is 15 amino acids. V lost 6 bases to trimming and J lost 7 bases; unmatched junction nucleotides: 8. Germline V gene sequence: CDR1 LNHDA, CDR2 SQIVND (reference sequence). CDR3 sequence (DNA): TGTGCCAGTAGCTCCCGGGACAGGGGGAGTAATGAGCAGTTCTTC. Amino acids: CASSSRDRGSNEQFF.

The chain employs TRBV9 and TRBJ1-1; possibly TRBD1 for D (6 bases). Trimming cost V 1 base and J 4 bases, with 8 bases left between them. The CDR3 totals 13 residues. CDR1 SGDLS and CDR2 YYNGEE come from the germline V gene. For the CDR3, the DNA is TGTGCCAGCAGCGTAAAGGGGGTCACTGAAGCTTTCTTT. This encodes CASSVKGVTEAFF. Combining the CDR3 with reference TRBV9 and TRBJ1-1 gives the whole variable domain DSGVTQTPKHLITATGQRVTLRCSPRSGDLSVYWYQQSLDQGLQFLIQYYNGEERAKGNILERFSAQQFPDLHSELNLSSLELGDSALYFCASSVKGVTEAFFGQGTRLTVV.

This chain uses TRBV18 with TRBJ1-5; no reliable D call. Germline V gene data show CDR1 as KGHSH and CDR2 as LQKENI. There are 14 residues in the CDR3. Trimming removed 6 bases from V and 1 base from J, with 10 bases in between. The CDR3 here is CASSTSQSNQPQHF. The CDR3 DNA reads TGTGCCAGCTCCACGTCCCAGAGCAATCAGCCCCAGCATTTT. The full variable domain, its missing parts supplied by reference TRBV18 and TRBJ1-5, is NAGVMQNPRHLVRRRGQEARLRCSPMKGHSHVYWYRQLPEEGLKFMVYLQKENIIDESGMPKERFSAEFPKEGPSILRIQQVVRGDSAAYFCASSTSQSNQPQHFGDGTRLSIL.

V usage is TRBV27 and J usage is TRBJ1-1, with D possibly being TRBD1 (5 bases). V gave up 5 bases and J gave up 0 bases, with 13 bases separating them. This CDR3 has 15 amino acids. Germline V CDR1 and CDR2: MNHEY, SMNVEV (reference sequence). Here the CDR3 reads CASSLFGGVNTEAFF. The CDR3 DNA reads as TGTGCCAGCAGTCTATTCGGGGGTGTGAACACTGAAGCTTTCTTT.

This chain connects TRBV19 to TRBJ1-5; D might be TRBD1 (6 bases). There are 18 residues in the CDR3. Trimming took 4 bases from V and 0 from J, leaving 19 bases between them. Germline assignment: CDR1 LNHDA and CDR2 SQIVND (reference sequence). The CDR3, as DNA: TGTGCCAGTAGTACTTCCTGGGGGGGGCCTCATAGCAATCAGCCCCAGCATTTT. This sequence encodes CASSTSWGGPHSNQPQHF.

The chain combines TRBV7-8 with TRBJ1-3; D uncertain. Germline V gene sequence: CDR1 SGHVS, CDR2 FQNEAQ. CDR3 length equals 16 residues. Trimming took off 5 bases at V and 2 bases at J, with 16 bases between the two ends. The CDR3 here is CASSRLSRGAGNTIYF. CDR3 nucleotides: TGTGCCAGCAGCCGACTTTCACGCGGCGCTGGAAACACCATATATTTT.

With regard to this clone: One junction end does not reproduce the germline sequence, and a read error may be involved. The V gene is TRBV7-7, the J gene TRBJ2-5; D is possibly TRBD1 (6 bases). Germline CDR1 and CDR2: SSHAT and FNYEAQ (reference sequence). This CDR3 has 15 amino acids. In nucleotides, the CDR3 is TGTGCTAGCAGCACAATAGCAGGGGATGGAGAGACCCAGTACTTC. Its translation is CASSTIAGDGETQYF.

The rearrangement joins TRBV7-2 to TRBJ2-3, with 12 bases aligning to TRBD2. J was trimmed by 3 bases and V by 5 bases; bases with no gene match: 6. CDR3 length: 16 residues. In germline, CDR1 is SGHTA, CDR2 FQGNSA. CDR3 in amino acids: CASSKTSGGWTDTQYF. The CDR3 DNA reads TGTGCCAGCAGCAAGACTAGCGGGGGTTGGACAGATACGCAGTATTTT.

The V and J genes are TRBV18 and TRBJ2-2, with TRBD1 as a possible D gene (5 bases). The CDR3 has 14 residues. Germline V lookup: CDR1 KGHSH, CDR2 LQKENI. Trimming took off 4 bases at V and 4 bases at J, with 10 bases between the two ends. The CDR3 bases are TGTGCCAGCTCACTTCTCCAGGGCACCGGGGAGCTGTTTTTT. Translation gives CASSLLQGTGELFF.

The chain employs TRBV7-9 and TRBJ2-7; no definite D call. Germline V gives CDR1 SEHNR, CDR2 FQNEAQ (reference sequence). CDR3 length: 15 amino acids. Trimming stripped 3 bases from V and 0 bases from J, with 12 bases between. CDR3 nucleotides: TGTGCCAGCAGCTTGCTTGGCACAGCCTCCTACGAGCAGTACTTC. Translating it yields CASSLLGTASYEQYF.

This chain uses TRBV18 with TRBJ2-3, with no clear D. V was trimmed by 1 base and J by 0 bases, leaving 14 bases between them. In germline, CDR1 is KGHSH, CDR2 LQKENI. The CDR3 loop spans 17 amino acids. The chain's CDR3 is CASSPQENRTSTDTQYF. The CDR3 DNA reads as TGTGCCAGCTCACCACAGGAGAATCGAACTAGCACAGATACGCAGTATTTT.

This rearrangement joins TRBV5-1 to TRBJ2-7; 7 nucleotides align to TRBD1. Unmatched junction bases numbered 7, after V lost 3 bases and J lost 1 base. The CDR3 contains 15 residues. Germline assignment: CDR1 SGHRS and CDR2 YFSETQ. CDR3 nucleotides: TGCGCCAGCAGCTCAGCCCCGGGACAGTCCTACGAGCAGTACTTC. This sequence encodes CASSSAPGQSYEQYF.

J is TRBJ2-1 and V is TRBV27, with TRBD1 matching over 12 bases. V lost 5 bases, J lost 7 bases, and 9 bases stayed unmatched. The CDR3 contains 16 residues. Germline values: CDR1 MNHEY, CDR2 SMNVEV (reference sequence). The CDR3 DNA sequence: TGTGCCAGCAGTCCGCCGGGACAGGGGGCGTTGAATGAGCAGTTCTTC. Its translation: CASSPPGQGALNEQFF.

The chain joins TRBV7-8 to TRBJ2-7, with 10 bases identical to TRBD1. This CDR3 comprises 14 residues. J was trimmed by 7 bases and V by 4 bases; bases with no gene match: 7. Per the germline V gene, CDR1 is SGHVS and CDR2 is FQNEAQ. In DNA, the CDR3 is TGTGCCAGCAGCTCGGGGGACAGGGGAAGGGAGCAGTACTTC. This translates into CASSSGDRGREQYF.

The chain has TRBV19 and TRBJ1-5, with D perhaps matching TRBD1 (6 bases). The CDR3 length is 14 residues. V lost 6 bases and J 0 bases, leaving 9 bases between the germline ends. Germline values: CDR1 LNHDA, CDR2 SQIVND (reference sequence). Here the CDR3 reads CASSRDISNQPQHF. The CDR3 DNA follows: TGTGCCAGTAGCAGGGACATTAGCAATCAGCCCCAGCATTTT.

The genes are TRBV7-2 and TRBJ1-1; perhaps TRBD1 as D (6 bases). The V gene's germline CDR1 is SGHTA and CDR2 FQGNSA. V was cut by 2 bases and J by 1 base, with 11 bases left in between. The CDR3 is 15 amino acids. The CDR3 coding sequence is TGTGCCAGCAGCTTATCAGGGGACCAGAACACTGAAGCTTTCTTT. This translates into CASSLSGDQNTEAFF.